This TCR beta chain was recorded in a study of tissue T cells after allogeneic stem cell transplantation. General study points: Limitations included a small, clinically heterogeneous cohort and limited sampling depth. Tissue-detected TCR repertoire was only partly captured by blood and spleen T cells.

The time point here: mouse harvest day 7 after allogeneic transplant. Each mouse received 10^7 T-cell-depleted marrow cells plus 10^6 splenic CD5+ T cells by tail vein. Profiled with immunoSEQ multiplex PCR; TCRdb holds only in-frame clones, not every one. The sample records about 5,000 clones, less than 50% being singletons. The CDR3 covers 13 residues. Germline V gene sequence: CDR1 KGHPV, CDR2 FQNQEV (reference sequence). About this clone: Its antigen remains unknown. One end of the junction does not line up with germline, which may come from a read error. Germline and genes: mouse. The read terminates 1 residue before the CDR3 end, so the remaining end is supplied by the germline J gene.

The sequencing sample was made of gut tissue. This receptor was obtained from a female BALB/c mouse given C57BL/6 T cells with graft-versus-host disease after an allogeneic hematopoietic cell transplant. V is TRBV26 and J is TRBJ2-1; 7 nucleotides match TRBD1. CDR3: CASRGQIYAGQFF. CDR3 bases read: TGTGCCAGCAGGGGACAGATCTATGCTGGGCAGTTC.